The present T cell receptor beta chain was sequenced within a study of shared clonotypes between healthy human individuals. Profiled with immunoSEQ multiplex PCR; TCRdb holds only in-frame clones, not every one. The sample has fewer than 850,000 clones; around 91% are singletons. This sequence originates from a man between 18 and 35 years old in good health. Some clones in this sample may be carry-over from other donors' samples. Sequences were obtained from memory CD8+ T cells from PBMCs. The subset is: CD45RO+ cells pooled with CCR7-negative TemRA cells.

The CDR3 DNA reads as TGTGCCAGCAGCCTACGTACAGGGTCGGGCGAGCAGTACTTC. Its translation is CASSLRTGSGEQYF. This chain links TRBV5-8 with TRBJ2-7, with D perhaps matching TRBD1 (6 bases). V lost 4 bases, J lost 6 bases, and 17 bases lay in between. The CDR3 consists of 14 residues. CDR1 and CDR2 from the germline V gene are SGHTS and YDEGEE.